The table lists the clone carrying this T cell receptor beta chain with a few counts. What it recognizes is unknown. The ends were cut back, 5 bases at V and 10 bases at J, with 14 bases in the middle. Germline V gene lookup returns CDR1 SEHNR and CDR2 FQNEAQ (reference sequence). The CDR3 consists of 13 residues. The data belong to a study of vaccination effects on CD4 cells after COVID-19. Study at large: Each participant received a vaccine that was either BNT162b2 or mRNA-1273, given as two doses. A couple of convalescent patients gave samples 16 days and one week before vaccination.

Sequencing was preceded by expansion of antigen-specific CD4+ T cells with viral peptide pools in the ViraFEST assay. When more than 9 days of culture had elapsed, CD4+ T cells were isolated. The infection with SARS-CoV-2 (confirmed by PCR) occurred in this person between March and December 2020. Negative control cultures received an HIV-1 Nef peptide pool. IL-2 medium supplanted half the medium on days 3 and 7. TCRdb's copy holds only in-frame clones and misses some; the assay was immunoSEQ multiplex PCR. This sample has 70,000 or so clones, with about 69% found just once. The starting material was CD4+ T cells from PBMCs cultured with HIV peptides, obtained before COVID-19 vaccination. As for subset: HIV-1 Nef peptide pool negative control/reference culture. The clonotype originates from a human donor who had a prior SARS-CoV-2 infection. J is TRBJ1-4 and V is TRBV7-9; TRBD1 is a possible D gene (5 bases). In DNA, the CDR3 is TGTGCCAGCAGCCCCGGGACTGAAGGAAAACTGTTTTTT. Protein: CASSPGTEGKLFF.